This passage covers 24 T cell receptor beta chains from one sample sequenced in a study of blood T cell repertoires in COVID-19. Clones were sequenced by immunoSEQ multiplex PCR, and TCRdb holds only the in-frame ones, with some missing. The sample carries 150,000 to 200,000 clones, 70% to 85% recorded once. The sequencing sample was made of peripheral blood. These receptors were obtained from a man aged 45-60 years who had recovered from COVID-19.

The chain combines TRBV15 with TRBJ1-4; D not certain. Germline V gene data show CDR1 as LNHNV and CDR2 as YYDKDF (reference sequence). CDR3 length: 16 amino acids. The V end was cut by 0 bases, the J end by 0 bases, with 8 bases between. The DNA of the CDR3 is TGTGCCACCAGCAGAGACGTTTCCGCAACTAATGAAAAACTGTTTTTT. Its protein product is CATSRDVSATNEKLFF.

CDR3 sequence reads: CASSTDRLNTEAFF. The CDR3 region has the DNA TGTGCCAGTAGTACGGACAGATTGAACACTGAAGCTTTCTTT. This chain joins TRBV19 and TRBJ1-1, with D tentatively TRBD1 (6 bases). The CDR3 extends over 14 amino acids. V was pared by 4 bases and J by 0 bases, with 9 bases between. Germline CDR1 LNHDA, CDR2 SQIVND (reference sequence).

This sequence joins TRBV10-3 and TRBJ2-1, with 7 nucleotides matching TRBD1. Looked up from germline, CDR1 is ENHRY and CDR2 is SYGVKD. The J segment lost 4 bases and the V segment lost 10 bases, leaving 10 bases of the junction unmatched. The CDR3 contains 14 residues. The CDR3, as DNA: TGTGCCAACAAAGGGACAGATCCATACAATGAGCAGTTCTTC. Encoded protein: CANKGTDPYNEQFF.

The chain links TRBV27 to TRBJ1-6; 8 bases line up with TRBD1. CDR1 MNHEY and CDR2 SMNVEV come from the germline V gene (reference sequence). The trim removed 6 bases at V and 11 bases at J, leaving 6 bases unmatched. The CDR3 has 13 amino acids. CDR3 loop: CASSQTGDTPLHF. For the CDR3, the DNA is TGTGCCAGCAGCCAGACAGGGGATACACCCCTCCACTTT.

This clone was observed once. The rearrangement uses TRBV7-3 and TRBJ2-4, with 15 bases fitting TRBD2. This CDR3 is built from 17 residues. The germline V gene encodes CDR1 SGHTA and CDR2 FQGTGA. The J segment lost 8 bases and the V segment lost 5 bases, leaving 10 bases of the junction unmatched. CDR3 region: CASSPHSGTSGRYIQYF. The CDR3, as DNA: TGTGCCAGCAGCCCACATTCCGGGACTAGCGGGAGGTACATTCAGTACTTC.

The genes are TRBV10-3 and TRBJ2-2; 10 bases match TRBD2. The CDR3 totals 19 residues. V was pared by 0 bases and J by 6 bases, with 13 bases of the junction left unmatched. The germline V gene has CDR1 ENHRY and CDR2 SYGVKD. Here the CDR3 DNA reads TGTGCCATCAGTGAGTCCTCAGCGGGAGGGACTAGCCGACCCGGGGAGCTGTTTTTT. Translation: CAISESSAGGTSRPGELFF.

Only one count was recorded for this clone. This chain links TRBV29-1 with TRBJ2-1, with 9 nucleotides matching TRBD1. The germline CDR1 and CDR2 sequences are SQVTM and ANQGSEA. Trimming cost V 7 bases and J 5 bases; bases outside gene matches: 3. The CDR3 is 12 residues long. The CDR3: CSGGQGHNEQFF. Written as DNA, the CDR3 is TGCAGCGGGGGACAGGGTCACAATGAGCAGTTCTTC.

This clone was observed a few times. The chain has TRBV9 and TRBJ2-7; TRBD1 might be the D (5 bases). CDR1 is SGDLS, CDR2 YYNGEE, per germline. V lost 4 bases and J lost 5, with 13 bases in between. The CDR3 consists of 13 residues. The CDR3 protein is CASSTRPGNEQYF. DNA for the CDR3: TGTGCCAGCAGCACCCGCCCAGGGAACGAGCAGTACTTC.

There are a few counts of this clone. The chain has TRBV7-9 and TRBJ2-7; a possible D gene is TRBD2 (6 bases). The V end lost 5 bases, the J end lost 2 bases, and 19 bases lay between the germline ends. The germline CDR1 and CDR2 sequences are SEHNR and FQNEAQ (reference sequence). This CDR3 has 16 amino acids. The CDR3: CASSPRVAGPTYEQYF. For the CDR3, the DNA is TGTGCCAGCAGCCCCCGGGTGGCGGGGCCTACCTACGAGCAGTACTTC.

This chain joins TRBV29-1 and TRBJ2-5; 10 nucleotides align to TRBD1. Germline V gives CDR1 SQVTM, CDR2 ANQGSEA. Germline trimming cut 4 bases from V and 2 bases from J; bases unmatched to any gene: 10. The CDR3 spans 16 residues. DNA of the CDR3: TGCAGCGTTGGGACAGGGGGGGTCCTGGGTCAAGAGACCCAGTACTTC. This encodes CSVGTGGVLGQETQYF.

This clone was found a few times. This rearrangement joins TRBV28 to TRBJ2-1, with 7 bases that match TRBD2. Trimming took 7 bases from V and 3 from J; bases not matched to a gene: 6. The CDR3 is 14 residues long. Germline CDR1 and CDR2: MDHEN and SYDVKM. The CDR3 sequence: CASKLAVFYNEQFF. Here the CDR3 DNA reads TGTGCCAGCAAGCTAGCGGTCTTCTACAATGAGCAGTTCTTC.

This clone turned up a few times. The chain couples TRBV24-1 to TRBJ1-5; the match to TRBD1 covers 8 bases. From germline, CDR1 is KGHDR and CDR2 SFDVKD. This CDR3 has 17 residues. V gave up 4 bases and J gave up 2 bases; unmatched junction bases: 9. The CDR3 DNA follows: TGTGCCACCAGTGACAGTACGACAGGGGTAGGCAATCAGCCCCAGCATTTT. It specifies CATSDSTTGVGNQPQHF.

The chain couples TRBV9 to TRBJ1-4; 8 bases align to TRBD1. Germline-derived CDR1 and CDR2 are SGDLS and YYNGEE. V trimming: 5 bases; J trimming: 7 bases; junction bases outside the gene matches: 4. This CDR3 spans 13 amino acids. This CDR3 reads CASSAGGSEKLFF. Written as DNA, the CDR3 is TGTGCCAGCAGTGCAGGGGGCAGTGAAAAACTGTTTTTT.

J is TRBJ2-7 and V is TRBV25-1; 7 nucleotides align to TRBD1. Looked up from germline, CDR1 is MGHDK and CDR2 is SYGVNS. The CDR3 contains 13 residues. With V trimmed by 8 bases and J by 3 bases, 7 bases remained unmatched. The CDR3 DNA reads TGTGCCAGCGGGGGTCGGACAGGCTACGAGCAGTACTTC. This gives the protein CASGGRTGYEQYF.

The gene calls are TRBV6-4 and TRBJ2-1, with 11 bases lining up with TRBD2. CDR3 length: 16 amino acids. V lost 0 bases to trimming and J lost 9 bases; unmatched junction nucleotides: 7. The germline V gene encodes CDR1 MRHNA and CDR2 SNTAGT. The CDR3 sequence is CASSDSILAGVSEQFF. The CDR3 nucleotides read TGTGCCAGCAGTGACTCGATACTAGCGGGAGTTAGTGAGCAGTTCTTC.

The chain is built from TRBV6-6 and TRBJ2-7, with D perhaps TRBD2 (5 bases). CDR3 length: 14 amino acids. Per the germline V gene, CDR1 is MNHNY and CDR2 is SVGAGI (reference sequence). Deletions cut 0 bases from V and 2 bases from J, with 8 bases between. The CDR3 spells CASSYSAETYEQYF. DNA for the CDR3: TGTGCCAGCAGTTACTCAGCGGAGACCTACGAGCAGTACTTC.

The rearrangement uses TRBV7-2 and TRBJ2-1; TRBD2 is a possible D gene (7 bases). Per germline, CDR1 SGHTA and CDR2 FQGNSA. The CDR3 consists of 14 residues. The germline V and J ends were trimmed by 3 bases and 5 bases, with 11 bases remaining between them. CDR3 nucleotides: TGTGCCAGCAGCTTGGGGGGGCTAAACAATGAGCAGTTCTTC. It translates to CASSLGGLNNEQFF.

CDR3 sequence (DNA): TGTGCCAGCAGCTTAATCCCTAGCGGGAGGGCCAGGGAGCAGTTCTTC. This translates into CASSLIPSGRAREQFF. V usage is TRBV7-3 and J usage is TRBJ2-1; TRBD2 agrees at 12 bases. There are 16 residues in the CDR3. Germline V gene lookup returns CDR1 SGHTA and CDR2 FQGTGA. V lost 1 base to trimming and J lost 10 bases; unmatched junction nucleotides: 8.

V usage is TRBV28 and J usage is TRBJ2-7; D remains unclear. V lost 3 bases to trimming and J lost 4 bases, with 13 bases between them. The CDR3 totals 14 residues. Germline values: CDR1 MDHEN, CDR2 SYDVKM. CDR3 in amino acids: CASSFPGNAYEQYF. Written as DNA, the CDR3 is TGTGCCAGCAGTTTCCCGGGTAACGCGTACGAGCAGTACTTC.

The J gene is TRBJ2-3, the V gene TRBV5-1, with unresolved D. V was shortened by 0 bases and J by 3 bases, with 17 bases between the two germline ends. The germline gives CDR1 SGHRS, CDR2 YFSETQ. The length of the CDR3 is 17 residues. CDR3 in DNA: TGCGCCAGCAGCTTGGTGGGTGGCGGTCACGGAACAGATACGCAGTATTTT. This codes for CASSLVGGGHGTDTQYF.

Written as DNA, the CDR3 is TGTGCCAGCTTGGGACAGTTGAACACTGAAGCTTTCTTT. Amino acids: CASLGQLNTEAFF. The chain has TRBV6-6 and TRBJ1-1, with 7 bases lining up with TRBD1. The ends lost 8 bases at V and 0 bases at J; junction bases unmatched: 3. CDR1 MNHNY and CDR2 SVGAGI come from the germline V gene (reference sequence). This CDR3 has 13 amino acids.

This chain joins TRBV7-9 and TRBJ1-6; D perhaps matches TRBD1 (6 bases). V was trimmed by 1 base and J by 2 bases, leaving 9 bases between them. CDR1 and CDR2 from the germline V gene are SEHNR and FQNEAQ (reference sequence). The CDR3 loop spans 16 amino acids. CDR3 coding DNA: TGTGCCAGCAGCTTAGGGGACAATCCCTATAATTCACCCCTCCACTTT. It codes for CASSLGDNPYNSPLHF.

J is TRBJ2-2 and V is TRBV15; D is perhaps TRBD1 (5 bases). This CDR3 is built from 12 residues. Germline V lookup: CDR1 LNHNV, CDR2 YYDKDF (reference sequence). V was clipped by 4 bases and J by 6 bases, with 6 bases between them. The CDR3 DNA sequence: TGTGCCACCAGCAAAGGGGCCGGGGAGCTGTTTTTT. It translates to CATSKGAGELFF.

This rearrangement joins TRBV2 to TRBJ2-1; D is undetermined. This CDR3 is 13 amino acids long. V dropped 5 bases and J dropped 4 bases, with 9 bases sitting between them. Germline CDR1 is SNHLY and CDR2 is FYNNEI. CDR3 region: CASSFNGYNEQFF. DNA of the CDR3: TGTGCCAGCAGTTTTAACGGTTACAATGAGCAGTTCTTC.